Included here is one TCR beta chain sequence, with context. Libraries were prepared by immunoSEQ multiplex PCR; TCRdb keeps only in-frame clonotypes and omits some of them. The table lists some 110,000 clones, around 90% of them singletons, with 1.5% to 2% in the top ten. The junction had 5 bases not matched to a gene; V was cut back by 3 bases and J by 1 base. The V gene's germline CDR1 is LNHDA and CDR2 SQIVND (reference sequence). This CDR3 is 16 amino acids long. The data derive from a study of T cell changes during pregnancy in multiple sclerosis. The sequence came from a female donor with multiple sclerosis, enrolled in a pregnancy study. This material consisted of peripheral blood, taken after pregnancy. The chain employs TRBV19 and TRBJ1-5, with 8 bases matching TRBD1. CDR3: CASSIQGAGSNQPQHF. As DNA, the CDR3 is TGTGCCAGTAGTATTCAGGGGGCGGGCAGCAATCAGCCCCAGCATTTT. The full variable domain, rest sourced from reference TRBV19 and TRBJ1-5, is DGGITQSPKYLFRKEGQNVTLSCEQNLNHDAMYWYRQDPGQGLRLIYYSQIVNDFQKGDIAEGYSVSREKKESFPLTVTSAQKNPTAFYLCASSIQGAGSNQPQHFGDGTRLSIL.